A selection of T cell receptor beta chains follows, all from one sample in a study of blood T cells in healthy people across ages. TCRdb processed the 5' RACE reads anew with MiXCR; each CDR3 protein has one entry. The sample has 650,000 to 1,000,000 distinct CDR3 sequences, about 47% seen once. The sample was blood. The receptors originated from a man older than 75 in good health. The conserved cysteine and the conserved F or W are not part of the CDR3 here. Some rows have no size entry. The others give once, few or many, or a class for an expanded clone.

cdr3_aa: ASNGQATNYGYT; j_call: TRBJ1-2; v_call: TRBV7-2; clone_size: few
cdr3_aa: ASSQDLLAGGATYEQY; j_call: TRBJ2-7; v_call: TRBV4-2; clone_size: NA
cdr3_aa: ASSLGAAGQETQY; j_call: TRBJ2-5; v_call: TRBV7-2; clone_size: many
cdr3_aa: ASNKNTWRGNTEAF; j_call: TRBJ1-1; v_call: TRBV7-2; clone_size: NA
cdr3_aa: ASSSDWGQGYEQY; j_call: TRBJ2-7; v_call: TRBV9; clone_size: NA
cdr3_aa: ASSLSLAGGLREQY; j_call: TRBJ2-7; v_call: TRBV27; clone_size: NA
cdr3_aa: ASSSGVGATNEKLF; j_call: TRBJ1-4; v_call: TRBV5-6; clone_size: NA
cdr3_aa: SASSGRGTQY; j_call: TRBJ2-5; v_call: TRBV20-1; clone_size: few
cdr3_aa: ASRATGGRTYEQY; j_call: TRBJ2-7; v_call: TRBV7-2; clone_size: NA
cdr3_aa: ASSFAGLGGQETQY; j_call: TRBJ2-5; v_call: TRBV12-3/TRBV12-4; clone_size: many
cdr3_aa: ASSRKTGGYQETQY; j_call: TRBJ2-5; v_call: TRBV13; clone_size: NA
cdr3_aa: ASRGLAGAPSSYNEQF; j_call: TRBJ2-1; v_call: TRBV12-3/TRBV12-4; clone_size: NA
cdr3_aa: ASSQEFSGGYNEQF; j_call: TRBJ2-1; v_call: TRBV4-3; clone_size: NA
cdr3_aa: ASSTFSRDIYEQY; j_call: TRBJ2-7; v_call: TRBV7-2; clone_size: NA
cdr3_aa: ASSHSDSPLH; j_call: TRBJ1-6; v_call: TRBV12-3/TRBV12-4; clone_size: NA
cdr3_aa: ASSPTYGTYEQY; j_call: TRBJ2-7; v_call: TRBV4-1; clone_size: NA
cdr3_aa: ASSLEASGSIKNIQY; j_call: TRBJ2-4; v_call: TRBV7-2; clone_size: few
cdr3_aa: AAGLAGALEQF; j_call: TRBJ2-1; v_call: TRBV30; clone_size: NA
cdr3_aa: SVTTGTAPSYNGQF; j_call: TRBJ2-1; v_call: TRBV20-1; clone_size: NA
cdr3_aa: ASSQGWRGVEQY; j_call: NA; v_call: TRBV3-1; clone_size: once
cdr3_aa: SARGKGDRGGYT; j_call: TRBJ1-2; v_call: TRBV20-1; clone_size: NA
cdr3_aa: ASSWGTGDNEQF; j_call: TRBJ2-1; v_call: TRBV5-1; clone_size: few
cdr3_aa: ASSPRQTETQY; j_call: TRBJ2-5; v_call: TRBV7-9; clone_size: few
cdr3_aa: ASGLVPFQETQY; j_call: NA; v_call: TRBV12-5; clone_size: NA
cdr3_aa: ASSPREVGELF; j_call: TRBJ2-2; v_call: TRBV6-5; clone_size: NA
cdr3_aa: ASSPPGLAGGGETQY; j_call: TRBJ2-5; v_call: TRBV7-2; clone_size: few
cdr3_aa: ASSPMSRDDDGTYNEQF; j_call: TRBJ2-1; v_call: TRBV7-2; clone_size: NA
cdr3_aa: ASSFPGDNSPLH; j_call: TRBJ1-6; v_call: TRBV7-9; clone_size: NA
cdr3_aa: ASSLEAGGVPDTQY; j_call: TRBJ2-3; v_call: TRBV7-8; clone_size: NA
cdr3_aa: ASSIRTSERGQY; j_call: TRBJ2-4; v_call: TRBV28; clone_size: NA
cdr3_aa: ATSRDLGQREQY; j_call: TRBJ2-7; v_call: TRBV15; clone_size: few
cdr3_aa: ASSGRTGKKETQY; j_call: TRBJ2-5; v_call: TRBV12-3/TRBV12-4; clone_size: NA
cdr3_aa: ASRPDRDAGAQY; j_call: TRBJ2-5; v_call: TRBV7-2; clone_size: NA
cdr3_aa: ASKETGGNYEQY; j_call: NA; v_call: TRBV6-5; clone_size: NA
cdr3_aa: SAGQKLGVPQETQY; j_call: TRBJ2-5; v_call: TRBV20-1; clone_size: NA
cdr3_aa: SVDTGVRTVYGYT; j_call: TRBJ1-2; v_call: TRBV29-1; clone_size: NA
cdr3_aa: ASSLDAGVDEQF; j_call: TRBJ2-1; v_call: TRBV11-2; clone_size: NA
cdr3_aa: ASSSFSGRDSEQY; j_call: NA; v_call: TRBV7-6; clone_size: NA
cdr3_aa: ASRVRGQGTATDTQY; j_call: TRBJ2-3; v_call: TRBV6-1; clone_size: few
cdr3_aa: SAAGLGNQPQH; j_call: TRBJ1-5; v_call: TRBV20-1; clone_size: NA
cdr3_aa: ASRLRGGGDTQY; j_call: TRBJ2-3; v_call: TRBV27; clone_size: NA
cdr3_aa: ASSLRLAGDSETQY; j_call: TRBJ2-5; v_call: TRBV7-2; clone_size: few
cdr3_aa: ASSKNLYEQY; j_call: TRBJ2-7; v_call: TRBV21-1; clone_size: NA
cdr3_aa: ASSDPGGGNSYEQY; j_call: TRBJ2-7; v_call: TRBV6-1; clone_size: NA
cdr3_aa: ASSTTVNTEAF; j_call: TRBJ1-1; v_call: TRBV5-1; clone_size: many
cdr3_aa: SVQPGGADTGELF; j_call: TRBJ2-2; v_call: TRBV29-1; clone_size: NA
cdr3_aa: ASSKPGLAKKQETRY; j_call: TRBJ2-5; v_call: TRBV6-2/TRBV6-3; clone_size: once
cdr3_aa: SVASSQGIFDEQF; j_call: TRBJ2-1; v_call: TRBV29-1; clone_size: NA
cdr3_aa: ATSDTTYNEQF; j_call: TRBJ2-1; v_call: TRBV24-1; clone_size: few
cdr3_aa: ASSPGGDEQY; j_call: TRBJ2-7; v_call: TRBV27; clone_size: many
cdr3_aa: ASSLSRVPYNEQF; j_call: TRBJ2-1; v_call: TRBV27; clone_size: many
cdr3_aa: ASSRGQVHYEQY; j_call: NA; v_call: TRBV5-1; clone_size: NA
cdr3_aa: ASGPWRDGHSNQPQH; j_call: TRBJ1-5; v_call: TRBV12-3/TRBV12-4; clone_size: NA
cdr3_aa: ASSLVDERF; j_call: TRBJ2-1; v_call: TRBV7-2; clone_size: NA
cdr3_aa: LVGRAYEQY; j_call: NA; v_call: TRBV28; clone_size: NA